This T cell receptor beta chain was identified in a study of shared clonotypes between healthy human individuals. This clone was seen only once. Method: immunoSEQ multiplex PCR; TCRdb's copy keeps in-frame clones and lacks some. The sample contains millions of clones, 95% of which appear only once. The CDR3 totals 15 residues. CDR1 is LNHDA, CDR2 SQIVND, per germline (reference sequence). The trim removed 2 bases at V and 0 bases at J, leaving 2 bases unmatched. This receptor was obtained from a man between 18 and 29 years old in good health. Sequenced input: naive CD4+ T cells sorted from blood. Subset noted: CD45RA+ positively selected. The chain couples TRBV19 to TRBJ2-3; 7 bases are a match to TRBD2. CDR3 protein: CASSISGGSTDTQYF. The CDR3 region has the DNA TGTGCCAGTAGTATATCCGGGGGGAGCACAGATACGCAGTATTTT.